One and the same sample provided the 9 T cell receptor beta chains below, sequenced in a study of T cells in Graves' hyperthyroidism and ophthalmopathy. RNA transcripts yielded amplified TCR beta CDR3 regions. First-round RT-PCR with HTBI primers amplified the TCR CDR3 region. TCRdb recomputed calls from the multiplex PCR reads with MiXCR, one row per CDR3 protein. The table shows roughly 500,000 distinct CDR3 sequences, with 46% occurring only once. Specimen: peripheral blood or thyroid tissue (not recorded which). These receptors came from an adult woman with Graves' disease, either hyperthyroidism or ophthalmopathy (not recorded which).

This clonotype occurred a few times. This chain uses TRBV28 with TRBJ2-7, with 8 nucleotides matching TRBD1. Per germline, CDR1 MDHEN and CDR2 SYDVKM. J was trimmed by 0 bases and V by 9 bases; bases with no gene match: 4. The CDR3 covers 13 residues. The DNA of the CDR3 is TGTGCCAGTCAGGGGGCTTCCTCCTACGAGCAGTACTTC. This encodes CASQGASSYEQYF.

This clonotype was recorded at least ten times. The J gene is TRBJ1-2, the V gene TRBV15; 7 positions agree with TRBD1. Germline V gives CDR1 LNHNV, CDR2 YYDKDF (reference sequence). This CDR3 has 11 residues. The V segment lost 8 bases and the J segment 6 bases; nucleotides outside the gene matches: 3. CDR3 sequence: CATRQGHGYTF. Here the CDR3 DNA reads TGTGCCACCCGACAGGGCCATGGCTACACCTTC.

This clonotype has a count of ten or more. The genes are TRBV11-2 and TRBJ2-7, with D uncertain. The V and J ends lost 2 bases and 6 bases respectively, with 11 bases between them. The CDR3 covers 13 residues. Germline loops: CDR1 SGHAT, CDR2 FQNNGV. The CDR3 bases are TGTGCCAGCAGCTTAATTCCGGCGTCCGAGCAGTACTTC. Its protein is CASSLIPASEQYF.

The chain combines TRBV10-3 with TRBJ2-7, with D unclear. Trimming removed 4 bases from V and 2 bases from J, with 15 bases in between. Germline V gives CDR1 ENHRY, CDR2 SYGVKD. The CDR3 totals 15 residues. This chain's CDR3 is CAISVVTKMTYEQYF. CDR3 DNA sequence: TGTGCCATCAGTGTGGTGACAAAAATGACCTACGAGCAGTACTTC.

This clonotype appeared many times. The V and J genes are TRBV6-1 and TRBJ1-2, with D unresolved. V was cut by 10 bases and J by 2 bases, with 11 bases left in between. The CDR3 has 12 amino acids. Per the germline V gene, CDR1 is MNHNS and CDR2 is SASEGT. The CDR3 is CATGGGNYGYTF. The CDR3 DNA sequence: TGTGCCACCGGTGGAGGCAACTATGGCTACACCTTC.

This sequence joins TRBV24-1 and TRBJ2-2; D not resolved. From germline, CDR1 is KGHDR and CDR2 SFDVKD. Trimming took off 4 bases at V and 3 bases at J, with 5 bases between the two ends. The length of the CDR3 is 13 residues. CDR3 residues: CATSEQYTGELFF. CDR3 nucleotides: TGTGCCACCAGTGAACAATACACCGGGGAGCTGTTTTTT.

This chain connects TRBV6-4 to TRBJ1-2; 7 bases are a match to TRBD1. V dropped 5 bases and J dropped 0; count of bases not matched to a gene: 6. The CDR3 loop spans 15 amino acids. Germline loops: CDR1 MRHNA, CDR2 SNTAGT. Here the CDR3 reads CASSPTGVPNYGYTF. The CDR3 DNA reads TGTGCCAGCAGTCCAACAGGGGTGCCTAACTATGGCTACACCTTC.

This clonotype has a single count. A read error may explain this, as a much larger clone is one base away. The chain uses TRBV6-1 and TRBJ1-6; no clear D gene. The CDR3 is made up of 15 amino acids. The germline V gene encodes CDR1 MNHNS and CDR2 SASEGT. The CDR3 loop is CARSDRGSYNSPLHF. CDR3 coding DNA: TGTGCCCGCAGTGACCGGGGTTCCTATAATTCACCCCTCCACTTT.

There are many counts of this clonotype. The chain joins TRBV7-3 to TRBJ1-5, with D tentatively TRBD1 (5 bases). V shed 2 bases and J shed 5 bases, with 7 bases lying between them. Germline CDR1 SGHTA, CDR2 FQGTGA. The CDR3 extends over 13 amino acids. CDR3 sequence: CASSLDRYQPQHF. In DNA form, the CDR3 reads TGTGCCAGCAGCTTAGACAGATATCAGCCCCAGCATTTT.